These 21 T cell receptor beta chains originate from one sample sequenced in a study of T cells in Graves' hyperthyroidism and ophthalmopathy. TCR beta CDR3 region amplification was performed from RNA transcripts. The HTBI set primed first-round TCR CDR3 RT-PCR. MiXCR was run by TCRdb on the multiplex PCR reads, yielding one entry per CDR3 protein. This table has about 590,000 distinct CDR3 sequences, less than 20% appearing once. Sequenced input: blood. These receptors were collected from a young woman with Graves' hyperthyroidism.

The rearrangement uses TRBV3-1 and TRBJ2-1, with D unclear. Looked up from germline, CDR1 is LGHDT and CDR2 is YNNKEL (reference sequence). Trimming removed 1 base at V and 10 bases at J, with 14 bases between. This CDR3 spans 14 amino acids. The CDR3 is CASSQAGDRHEQFF. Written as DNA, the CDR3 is TGTGCCAGCAGCCAAGCTGGTGACCGTCACGAGCAGTTCTTC.

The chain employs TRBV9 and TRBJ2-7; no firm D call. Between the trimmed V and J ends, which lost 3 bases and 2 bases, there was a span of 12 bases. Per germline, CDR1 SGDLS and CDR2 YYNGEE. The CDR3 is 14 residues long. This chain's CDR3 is CASSANVVPYEQYF. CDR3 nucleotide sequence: TGTGCCAGCAGCGCCAACGTGGTGCCCTACGAGCAGTACTTC.

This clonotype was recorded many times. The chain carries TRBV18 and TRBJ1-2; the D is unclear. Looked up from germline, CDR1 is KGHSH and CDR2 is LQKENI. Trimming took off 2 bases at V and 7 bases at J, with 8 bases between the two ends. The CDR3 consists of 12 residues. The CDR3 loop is CASSPAGGGYTF. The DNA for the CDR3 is TGTGCCAGCTCACCAGCAGGCGGTGGCTACACCTTC.

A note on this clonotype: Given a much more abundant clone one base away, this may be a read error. The CDR3 loop reads CAGSSSGGLEQYF. In DNA, the CDR3 is TGTGCCGGCTCATCAAGCGGGGGATTAGAGCAGTACTTC. The chain uses TRBV18 and TRBJ2-7; TRBD2 agrees at 8 bases. The CDR3 is 13 amino acids. Germline CDR1 KGHSH, CDR2 LQKENI. Filled out from reference TRBV18 and TRBJ2-7, the complete variable domain reads NAGVMQNPRHLVRRRGQEARLRCSPMKGHSHVYWYRQLPEEGLKFMVYLQKENIIDESGMPKERFSAEFPKEGPSILRIQQVVRGDSAAYFCAGSSSGGLEQYFGPGTRLTVT.

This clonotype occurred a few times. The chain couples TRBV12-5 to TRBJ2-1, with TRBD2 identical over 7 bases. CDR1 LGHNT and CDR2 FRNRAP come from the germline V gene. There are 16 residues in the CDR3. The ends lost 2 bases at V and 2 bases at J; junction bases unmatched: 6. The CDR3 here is CASGLYVGGTYNEQFF. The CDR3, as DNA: TGTGCTAGTGGTTTGTACGTGGGAGGGACCTACAATGAGCAGTTCTTC.

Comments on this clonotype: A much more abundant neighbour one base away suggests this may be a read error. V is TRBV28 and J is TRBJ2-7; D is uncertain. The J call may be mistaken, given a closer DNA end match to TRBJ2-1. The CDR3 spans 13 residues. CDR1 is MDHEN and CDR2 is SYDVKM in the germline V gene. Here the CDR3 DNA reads TGTGCCAGCAGTGACGGCAAAATCTACGAGCAGTTCTTC. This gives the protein CASSDGKIYEQFF.

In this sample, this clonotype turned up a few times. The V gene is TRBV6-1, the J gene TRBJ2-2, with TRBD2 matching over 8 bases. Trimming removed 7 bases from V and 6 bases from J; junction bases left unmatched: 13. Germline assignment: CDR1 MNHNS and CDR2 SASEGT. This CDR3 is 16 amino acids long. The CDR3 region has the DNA TGTGCCAGCACTAGGAGCGGCGGGAGGAGTCCCGGGGAGCTGTTTTTT. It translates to CASTRSGGRSPGELFF.

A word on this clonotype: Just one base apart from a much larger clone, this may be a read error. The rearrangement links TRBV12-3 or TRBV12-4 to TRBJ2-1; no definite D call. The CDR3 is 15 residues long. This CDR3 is CASSFGTFSHNEQFF. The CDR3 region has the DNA TGTGCCAGCAGCTTCGGAACCTTCTCCCACAATGAGCAGTTCTTC.

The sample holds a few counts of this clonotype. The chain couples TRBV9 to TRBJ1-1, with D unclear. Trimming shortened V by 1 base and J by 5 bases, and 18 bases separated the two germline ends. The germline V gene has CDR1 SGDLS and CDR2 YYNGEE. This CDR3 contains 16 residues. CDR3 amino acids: CASSVFPDPGFTEAFF. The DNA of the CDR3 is TGTGCCAGCAGCGTATTCCCCGACCCAGGCTTTACTGAAGCTTTCTTT.

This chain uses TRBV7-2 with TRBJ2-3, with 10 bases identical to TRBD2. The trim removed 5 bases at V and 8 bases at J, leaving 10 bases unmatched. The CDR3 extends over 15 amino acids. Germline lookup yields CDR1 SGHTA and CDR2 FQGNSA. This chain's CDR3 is CASSLASGSQVTQYF. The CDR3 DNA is TGTGCCAGCAGCCTTGCTAGCGGGAGTCAAGTTACGCAGTATTTT.

The CDR3 spells CASSIDRGGSYEQYF. The CDR3 DNA follows: TGTGCCAGTAGTATAGACAGGGGGGGCTCCTACGAGCAGTACTTC. V gene TRBV19 combines with J gene TRBJ2-7, with D possibly called TRBD1 or TRBD2 (7 bases each). V was clipped by 0 bases and J by 0 bases, with 9 bases between them. The CDR3 is made up of 15 amino acids. Per the germline V gene, CDR1 is LNHDA and CDR2 is SQIVND (reference sequence).

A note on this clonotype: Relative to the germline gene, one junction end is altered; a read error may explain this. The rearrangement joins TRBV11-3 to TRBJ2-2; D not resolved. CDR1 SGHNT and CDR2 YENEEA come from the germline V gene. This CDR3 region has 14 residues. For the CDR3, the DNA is TGTGCCGGCAGCCGCACGGCTGGCACCGGGGAGCTGTTTTTT. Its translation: CAGSRTAGTGELFF.

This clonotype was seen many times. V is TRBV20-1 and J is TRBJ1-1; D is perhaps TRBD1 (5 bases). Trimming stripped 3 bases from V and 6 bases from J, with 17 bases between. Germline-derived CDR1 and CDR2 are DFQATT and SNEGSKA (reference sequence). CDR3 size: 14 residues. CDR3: CSARRGRQEPEAFF. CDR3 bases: TGCAGTGCTAGGCGGGGCCGGCAGGAACCTGAAGCTTTCTTT.

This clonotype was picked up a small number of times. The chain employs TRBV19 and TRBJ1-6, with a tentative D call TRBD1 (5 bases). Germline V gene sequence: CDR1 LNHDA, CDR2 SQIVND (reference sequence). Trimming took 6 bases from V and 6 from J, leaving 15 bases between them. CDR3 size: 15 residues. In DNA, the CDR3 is TGTGCCAGTAGAGTTCCGGGACGCGTTAATTCACCCCTCCACTTT. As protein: CASRVPGRVNSPLHF.

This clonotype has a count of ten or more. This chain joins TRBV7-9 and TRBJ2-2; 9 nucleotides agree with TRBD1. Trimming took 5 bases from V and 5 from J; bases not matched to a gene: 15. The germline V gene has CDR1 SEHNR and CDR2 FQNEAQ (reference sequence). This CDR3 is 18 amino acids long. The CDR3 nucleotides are TGTGCCAGCAGCCGATCCGCTCCGGGACAGGGATGGACCGGGGAGCTGTTTTTT. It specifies CASSRSAPGQGWTGELFF.

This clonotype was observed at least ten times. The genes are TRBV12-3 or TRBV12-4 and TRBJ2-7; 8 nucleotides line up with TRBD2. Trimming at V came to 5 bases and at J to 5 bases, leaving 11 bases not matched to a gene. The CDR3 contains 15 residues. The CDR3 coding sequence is TGTGCCAGCAGTGTGAACCGGGAGGGCCGAAACGAGCAGTACTTC. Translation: CASSVNREGRNEQYF.

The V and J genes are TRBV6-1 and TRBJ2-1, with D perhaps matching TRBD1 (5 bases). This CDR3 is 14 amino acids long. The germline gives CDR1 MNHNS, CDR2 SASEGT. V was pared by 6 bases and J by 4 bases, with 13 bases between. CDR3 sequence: CASSHLDRYNEQFF. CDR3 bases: TGTGCCAGCAGCCATCTAGACAGATACAATGAGCAGTTCTTC.

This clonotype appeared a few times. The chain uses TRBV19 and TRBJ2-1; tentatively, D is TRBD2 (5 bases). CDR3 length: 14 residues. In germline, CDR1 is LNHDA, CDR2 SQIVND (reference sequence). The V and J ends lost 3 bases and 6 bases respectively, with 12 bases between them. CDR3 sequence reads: CASSIEGLLNEQFF. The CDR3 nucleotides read TGTGCCAGTAGTATTGAGGGTCTTCTCAATGAGCAGTTCTTC.

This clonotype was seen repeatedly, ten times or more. The CDR3, as DNA: TGCAGTGCTACATCCGAGGACCCTACCTACGAGCAGTACTTC. It encodes CSATSEDPTYEQYF. The rearrangement joins TRBV20-1 to TRBJ2-7; no clear D gene. V shed 4 bases and J shed 2 bases, with 15 bases lying between them. This CDR3 region has 14 residues. Germline V CDR1 and CDR2: DFQATT, SNEGSKA (reference sequence).

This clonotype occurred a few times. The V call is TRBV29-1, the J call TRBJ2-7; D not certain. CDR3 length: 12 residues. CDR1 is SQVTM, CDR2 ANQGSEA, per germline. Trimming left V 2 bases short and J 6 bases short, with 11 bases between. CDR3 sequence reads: CSVEPRPGEQYF. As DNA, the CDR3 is TGCAGCGTTGAACCCCGCCCCGGCGAGCAGTACTTC.

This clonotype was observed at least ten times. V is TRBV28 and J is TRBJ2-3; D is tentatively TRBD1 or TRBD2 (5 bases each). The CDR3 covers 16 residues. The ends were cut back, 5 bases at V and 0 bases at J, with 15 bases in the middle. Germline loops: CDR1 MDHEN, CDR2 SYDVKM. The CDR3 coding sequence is TGTGCCAGCAGTCTTGGGGCTAGCAGGAGCACAGATACGCAGTATTTT. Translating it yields CASSLGASRSTDTQYF. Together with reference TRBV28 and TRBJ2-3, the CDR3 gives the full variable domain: DVKVTQSSRYLVKRTGEKVFLECVQDMDHENMFWYRQDPGLGLRLIYFSYDVKMKEKGDIPEGYSVSREKKERFSLILESASTNQTSMYLCASSLGASRSTDTQYFGPGTRLTVL.